Listed here is a single T cell receptor (beta chain). TCR beta CDR3 sequences were amplified from RNA transcripts. The study used the HTBI primer set for a first-round RT-PCR of the TCR CDR3. TCRdb passed the multiplex PCR reads through MiXCR, listing each CDR3 protein once. The repertoire has hundreds of thousands of distinct CDR3 sequences, 38% of them found once; the top ten carry around 10%. The entry originates in a study of T cells in Graves' hyperthyroidism and ophthalmopathy. V gave up 3 bases and J gave up 4 bases; unmatched junction bases: 6. The CDR3 runs 15 residues. The V gene's germline CDR1 is WSHSY and CDR2 SAAADI.

J is TRBJ2-7 and V is TRBV10-2; TRBD1 matches 10 bases. Material for sequencing was blood. The TCR was taken from a man aged 18 to 29 with Graves' hyperthyroidism. CDR3 sequence (DNA): TGCGCCAGCAGTGATGGCGGGACAGGGGTGTACGAGCAGTACTTC. This gives the protein CASSDGGTGVYEQYF.